The 16 T cell receptor beta chains in this list originate from one sample, sequenced in a study of tumor-infiltrating lymphocytes in oesophageal squamous cell carcinoma. TCRdb processed the PCR reads anew with MiXCR; each CDR3 protein has one entry. The sample shows about 17,000 distinct CDR3 sequences, roughly 40% of them seen only once. Source material: normal esophageal tissue next to the tumor. These TCRs come from a female donor with esophageal squamous cell carcinoma.

The V call is TRBV4-2, the J call TRBJ2-1; D possibly corresponds to TRBD2 (7 bases). Looked up from germline, CDR1 is LGHNA and CDR2 is YNFKEQ. The CDR3 is made up of 14 amino acids. Trimming pared 6 bases from V and 10 bases from J, leaving 19 bases between. CDR3 amino acids: CASSRGGESREQFF. The CDR3 DNA reads as TGTGCCAGCAGTCGAGGGGGGGAGTCCAGAGAGCAGTTCTTC.

The table lists this clonotype with a few counts. This may be a read error: a much more frequent sequence differs by one nucleotide. This rearrangement joins TRBV28 to TRBJ2-1, with D uncertain. The J call is doubtful: the DNA matches TRBJ2-7 better. CDR1 is MDHEN and CDR2 is SYDVKM in the germline V gene. The CDR3 extends over 12 amino acids. CDR3 bases: TGTGCCAGCAGTTTAAACCCAAATGAGCAGTACTTC. Translated, it gives CASSLNPNEQYF.

Concerning this clonotype: Lacking the conserved final phenylalanine or tryptophan, this CDR3 likely reflects a read error. No DNA is shown, since the ends of the CDR3 on it are uncertain; the CDR3 is the one TCRdb lists. This sequence joins TRBV19 and TRBJ2-7; TRBD1 is the table's D call and was not checked against the DNA. A total of 17 residues make up the CDR3, ends included. In germline, CDR1 is LNHDA, CDR2 SQIVND (reference sequence). The CDR3 loop is CASTEAQGARNGYTFGS.

This chain joins TRBV7-8 and TRBJ2-5; D is perhaps TRBD1 (6 bases). The J call could be wrong; TRBJ2-7 is a better fit for the DNA end. Germline V gene data show CDR1 as SGHVS and CDR2 as FQNEAQ. CDR3 length equals 12 residues. CDR3 loop: CARTPGAYEQYF. The CDR3 DNA reads TGTGCCAGAACCCCAGGGGCCTACGAGCAGTACTTC.

V and J are TRBV7-3 and TRBJ2-7, with 13 bases fitting TRBD2. Germline CDR1 SGHTA, CDR2 FQGTGA. The CDR3 extends over 16 amino acids. J gave up 7 bases and V 2 bases, and 8 bases lay outside the gene matches. CDR3 sequence reads: CASSLGLAGVYNEQYF. CDR3 in DNA: TGTGCCAGCAGCTTAGGACTAGCGGGAGTGTACAATGAGCAGTACTTC.

The table lists this clonotype with many counts. This may arise from a read error, as a much more abundant clone is one base away. This chain joins TRBV19 and TRBJ2-7; 7 positions agree with TRBD2. CDR1 is LNHDA, CDR2 SQIVND, per germline (reference sequence). The CDR3 has 13 amino acids. V dropped 6 bases and J dropped 7; count of bases not matched to a gene: 9. The CDR3 sequence: CASSRREVNEQYF. The CDR3 bases are TGTGCCAGTAGCAGACGGGAGGTTAATGAGCAGTACTTC.

About this clonotype itself: The junction does not match germline at one end; this may be a read error. The chain links TRBV5-1 to TRBJ2-5; D perhaps matches TRBD1 (5 bases). The CDR3 contains 15 residues. In germline, CDR1 is SGHRS, CDR2 YFSETQ. CDR3 DNA sequence: TGCGCCAGCAGCTTCCAGGGTAACTCTAATTCACCCCTCCACTTC. It specifies CASSFQGNSNSPLHF.

This clonotype was seen a handful of times. V usage is TRBV7-6 and J usage is TRBJ2-1; 10 bases line up with TRBD2. The CDR3 runs to 16 residues. Germline trimming cut 0 bases from V and 9 bases from J; bases unmatched to any gene: 8. Per the germline V gene, CDR1 is SGHVS and CDR2 is FNYEAQ. Here the CDR3 reads CASSLASGRAVTEQFF. Written as DNA, the CDR3 is TGTGCCAGCAGCTTAGCGAGCGGGAGGGCCGTGACTGAGCAGTTCTTC.

CDR3 sequence reads: CASYPGKPYGYTF. The DNA of the CDR3 is TGTGCCAGCTACCCGGGGAAGCCGTATGGCTACACCTTC. The chain uses TRBV6-1 and TRBJ2-1; no definite D call. The J call is in doubt because the DNA end fits TRBJ1-2 better. Germline CDR1 reads MNHNS; CDR2 reads SASEGT. This CDR3 spans 13 amino acids.

This clonotype has only a few counts. The chain has TRBV12-3 or TRBV12-4 and TRBJ1-1; D not resolved. The ends were cut back, 0 bases at V and 7 bases at J, with 9 bases in the middle. CDR3 length equals 13 residues. CDR3 DNA: TGTGCCAGCAGTTTAGCTGGGCGAGGTGAAGCTTTCTTT. Translated, it gives CASSLAGRGEAFF.

The chain is built from TRBV19 and TRBJ2-5; 8 bases map to TRBD1. Judging by the DNA end, TRBJ2-7 fits better; the J call may be wrong. In germline, CDR1 is LNHDA, CDR2 SQIVND (reference sequence). This CDR3 is 13 amino acids long. CDR3 sequence reads: CASKGTGTYEQYF. The CDR3 coding sequence is TGTGCCAGTAAAGGGACAGGCACCTACGAGCAGTACTTC.

Concerning this clonotype: A read error may account for a junction end that differs from germline. CDR3 DNA: TGTGCCAGCAGCAGCCGACTAGTGGGGACACCCCTCCACTTC. Protein sequence: CASSSRLVGTPLHF. V is TRBV7-2 and J is TRBJ1-6; D is perhaps TRBD1 (6 bases). This CDR3 region has 14 residues. Germline CDR1 and CDR2: SGHTA and FQGNSA.

The CDR3 sequence is CASSPRVYSYEQYF. CDR3 coding DNA: TGTGCCAGCAGCCCGAGGGTCTACTCCTACGAGCAGTACTTC. V is TRBV3-1 and J is TRBJ2-1, with D tentatively TRBD2 (5 bases). The J call may be incorrect, as the DNA end agrees better with TRBJ2-7. Germline V gene lookup returns CDR1 LGHDT and CDR2 YNNKEL (reference sequence). The length of the CDR3 is 14 residues.

The chain employs TRBV10-3 and TRBJ2-1, with 8 bases fitting TRBD2. The germline V gene encodes CDR1 ENHRY and CDR2 SYGVKD. V trimming: 2 bases; J trimming: 3 bases; junction bases outside the gene matches: 0. The CDR3 sequence is 14 residues long. The CDR3 DNA reads as TGTGCCATCAGTGAGCGGGAGGGCTACAATGAGCAGTTCTTC. This gives the protein CAISEREGYNEQFF.

With regard to this clonotype: Likely a read error: the CDR3 ends without its conserved phenylalanine or tryptophan. The limits of the CDR3 on the DNA are not certain, so only TCRdb's listed CDR3 is given. The rearrangement links TRBV7-2 to TRBJ2-3; the DNA was not compared with TRBD2, the D call given in the table. CDR1 is SGHTA, CDR2 FQGNSA, per germline. The CDR3 length equals 17 residues, ends included. The CDR3 spells CASSLGWEGLYEQYFGP.

V usage is TRBV7-2 and J usage is TRBJ2-5; tentative D call: TRBD1 (7 bases). The DNA end is more similar to TRBJ2-1, so the J call may be wrong. The CDR3 is made up of 14 amino acids. Germline V CDR1 and CDR2: SGHTA, FQGNSA. CDR3 nucleotide sequence: TGTGCCAGCAGCCCCAAGACAGGGAGGAATGAGCAGTTCTTC. Translated: CASSPKTGRNEQFF.